Presented here are 5 T cell receptor beta chains from one specimen sequenced in a study of shared clonotypes between healthy human individuals. Profiling relied on immunoSEQ multiplex PCR, and the TCRdb table lists in-frame clones only, not all of them. The repertoire holds fewer than 400,000 clones, with 74% as singletons. The sample taken for sequencing was memory CD4+ T cells sorted from blood. The subset is: CD45RA-negative fraction. These TCRs come from a man younger than 40 in good health.

The V gene is TRBV6-6, the J gene TRBJ2-7; no definite D call. V was cut by 5 bases and J by 4 bases, with 6 bases left in between. Germline V gives CDR1 MNHNY, CDR2 SVGAGI (reference sequence). The CDR3 totals 11 residues. The DNA for the CDR3 is TGTGCCAGCAGTGGCATGTACGAGCAGTACTTC. Translated, it gives CASSGMYEQYF.

This clone was recorded a few times. The chain employs TRBV11-3 and TRBJ2-7, with D perhaps matching TRBD2 (7 bases). V lost 8 bases, J lost 3 bases, and 20 bases lay in between. The CDR3 length is 15 residues. Germline V lookup: CDR1 SGHNT, CDR2 YENEEA. The CDR3 loop is CASSKGGGALYEQYF. In DNA form, the CDR3 reads TGTGCCAGCTCCAAAGGGGGGGGCGCCCTCTACGAGCAGTACTTC.

This clone was recorded a few times. Here the CDR3 DNA reads TGTGCCAGCACCCTATACCCGGGACTAGCGGGCCTCCAGAAAGAGACCCAGTACTTC. Protein: CASTLYPGLAGLQKETQYF. The rearrangement links TRBV7-2 to TRBJ2-5; 12 bases align to TRBD2. Germline CDR1 is SGHTA and CDR2 is FQGNSA. The CDR3 runs to 19 residues. The V and J ends lost 7 bases and 3 bases, in that order; junction bases with no gene match: 18. The full variable domain, rest sourced from reference TRBV7-2 and TRBJ2-5, is GAGVSQSPSNKVTEKGKDVELRCDPISGHTALYWYRQSLGQGLEFLIYFQGNSAPDKSGLPSDRFSAERTGGSVSTLTIQRTQQEDSAVYLCASTLYPGLAGLQKETQYFGPGTRLLVL.

This chain connects TRBV2 to TRBJ2-7; TRBD2 agrees at 12 bases. In germline, CDR1 is SNHLY, CDR2 FYNNEI. This CDR3 spans 14 amino acids. Trimming cost V 2 bases and J 6 bases; bases outside gene matches: 2. The CDR3 DNA reads TGTGCCAGCAGTGAACTGACTAGCGGGGGCGAGCAGTACTTC. Translation gives CASSELTSGGEQYF.

This clone was seen many times. The chain is built from TRBV6-1 and TRBJ2-7; D may match TRBD1 or TRBD2 (5 bases each). Trimming took 8 bases from V and 6 from J, leaving 23 bases between them. The CDR3 has 15 amino acids. The germline V gene has CDR1 MNHNS and CDR2 SASEGT. The CDR3 protein is CASGDRDRAIREQYF. The CDR3 DNA follows: TGTGCCAGCGGAGACCGGGACCGCGCAATTCGCGAGCAGTACTTC.